This TCR beta chain derives from a study of identical twins (dated by TCRdb to the mid-2010s). With respect to the entire study: TCR alpha and beta repertoires from monozygotic twins, unrelated adults of various ages and cord blood were deep-sequenced to test whether fetal clonotypes persist. To rule out contamination, replicate twin experiments were performed at different times with different library preparation protocols. Here is what the overall study found, with its caveats: Compared with coincidental sharing between unrelated individuals, an excess of low generation-probability sequences was observed among out-of-frame TCR alpha sequences shared between twins. Because the same donors could not be followed over many years, the conclusions relied on cross-sectional statistical analysis. Invariant T cells such as MAIT and iNKT could partly confound zero-insertion analyses, though diverse VJ usage argued against this for most clonotypes. Excess twin sharing in beta out-of-frame sequences was weaker because fewer shared sequences lowered the signal-to-noise ratio. Out-of-frame TCR alpha sharing in monozygotic twins was systematically underestimated by recombination models, whereas sharing between unrelated individuals was in agreement with the recombination models. Abundant cord blood beta clonotypes carried fewer insertions; young adult naive repertoires showed a weaker similar trend, while memory repertoires showed none.

About this clonotype itself: No cognate antigen has been identified for it. It has no much larger one-base neighbor in the sample; base qualities were not kept.

Only healthy Caucasian donors were included. The twin cohort comprised three pairs of female monozygotic twins, all aged roughly 18 to 30 years. CD4+ and CD8+ T cell populations were isolated with positive isolation kits from Invitrogen. Library preparation used 5' RACE. The data were produced on an Illumina HiSeq 2000. Template switching added a universal primer binding site, and the final cDNA carried a unique molecular identifier that allowed TCR cDNA molecules to be counted accurately. Specific primers in the conserved constant-segment region were used to synthesize first-strand cDNA for the TCR alpha and beta chains. To control for contamination, every cDNA library carried two barcodes: a SMART-Mk sample barcode plus Illumina barcodes. TruSeq adapter sequences along with Illumina sample barcodes were introduced in two successive PCR steps. The TCR alpha and beta cDNA libraries were sequenced on the Illumina HiSeq platform using custom primers. The paper's processing steps were these. Raw reads were processed with MiGEC to extract unique molecular identifiers, and MiXCR was used to determine CDR3 positions. Recombination models were inferred per individual with the repgenHMM and IGoR tools using an EM algorithm. Shared clonotypes were analyzed with the tcR package in R, and sharing was normalized by the product of cloneset sizes. To study raw recombination without the effects of thymic and clonal selection, out-of-frame nonproductive sequences were analyzed. The public sequencing data were trimmed at Q25 with fastp and processed into clonotypes with MiXCR by TCRdb, which kept only in-frame beta chains. All rows with the same CDR3 protein become a single entry with the most common DNA and genes. TCRdb, not the authors, supplied the V and J calls. The sample table holds a few hundred thousand distinct CDR3 sequences, of which around 8.8% were seen once. The ten largest clones capture approximately 3% of the sample.

Trimming at the junction amounts to 5 bases on V and 0 bases on J, and the germline ends lie 16 bases apart. The germline V gene yields SGHVS for CDR1 and FNYEAQ for CDR2. The CDR3 measures 17 amino acids from cysteine to phenylalanine. The read is trimmed to its CDR3 DNA, 51 bases read in frame from base 1. In addition, the sample was reused for a study of yellow fever vaccine responses in identical twins. The second study's paper adds: The T cell response to vaccination in identical twins was reported by the authors to appear partly convergent and partly personalized. Focusing on identical twins, the study followed the T cell clones that responded to the vaccine, and did so with precision.

The chain is assembled from TRBV7-6 and TRBJ2-2, with no D gene named confidently. The clonotype comes from a woman aged 18-29 years in good health. Sequencing used CD8+ T cells sorted from blood. The nucleotide sequence is TGTGCCAGCAGCCCCGGACCGTCTGCCGCGAACACCGGGGAGCTGTTTTTT. Translated, this is CASSPGPSAANTGELFF.